This T cell receptor (beta chain) comes out of a study of blood T cell repertoires in COVID-19. Study-level background: T cells, B-cell-depleted T cells, or PBMCs provided the cDNA or gDNA that served as material.

Profiled with immunoSEQ multiplex PCR; TCRdb holds only in-frame clones, not every one. The sample comprises roughly 400,000 clones, around nine tenths of which are singletons, and approximately 10% rests with the top ten. Participants came from some 23 US areas, aged about 18 to 89 years. Participants were placed into cohorts based on the clinical history they reported. The material sequenced was PBMCs or T cells enriched from blood (not recorded which). The clonotype was recovered from a woman aged 45 to 65 who had recovered from COVID-19.

The CDR3 region has the DNA TGCGCCAGCAGCCAAGATTGGGCAGGGATTTCCTACGAGCAGTACTTC. It yields the protein CASSQDWAGISYEQYF. The V and J genes are TRBV4-1 and TRBJ2-7, with a possible D match to TRBD1 (5 bases). The ends were cut back, 0 bases at V and 1 base at J, with 13 bases in the middle. CDR3 length: 16 amino acids. Per the germline V gene, CDR1 is MGHRA and CDR2 is YSYEKL.